This T cell receptor beta chain came from a study of blood T cells in healthy people across ages. Findings and limits, study-wide: Shifts in expanded clonotypes may have been confounded by donor CMV status, which was unknown.

This CDR3 is 16 amino acids long. V lost 3 bases and J lost 5; bases outside the gene matches: 7. For the second PCR, which ran for about 6 to 12 cycles, a sample-barcoded 5' primer and a J-beta primer mix were used. One entry per CDR3 protein, called by TCRdb with MiXCR from the 5' RACE reads. The top ten hold approximately 0.79% of the sample, which has more than 900,000 distinct CDR3 sequences, under 30% seen once. In the case of this clonotype: The antigen remains undetermined.

The same data also contributed to another study, on T cells of mothers and their children. That report adds: The sample comes from eight to ten healthy Caucasian donors: mothers and children. RNA was extracted, and all of it went into cDNA synthesis at about 1.5 ug per 15 ul.

Sequencing was performed on blood. This receptor was identified in a girl aged 2 to 9 in good health. This sequence joins TRBV12-3 or TRBV12-4 and TRBJ2-1; 10 bases line up with TRBD1. This CDR3 reads CASSFRDRGINNEQFF. In DNA form, the CDR3 reads TGTGCCAGCAGTTTTAGGGACAGGGGAATTAACAATGAGCAGTTCTTC.